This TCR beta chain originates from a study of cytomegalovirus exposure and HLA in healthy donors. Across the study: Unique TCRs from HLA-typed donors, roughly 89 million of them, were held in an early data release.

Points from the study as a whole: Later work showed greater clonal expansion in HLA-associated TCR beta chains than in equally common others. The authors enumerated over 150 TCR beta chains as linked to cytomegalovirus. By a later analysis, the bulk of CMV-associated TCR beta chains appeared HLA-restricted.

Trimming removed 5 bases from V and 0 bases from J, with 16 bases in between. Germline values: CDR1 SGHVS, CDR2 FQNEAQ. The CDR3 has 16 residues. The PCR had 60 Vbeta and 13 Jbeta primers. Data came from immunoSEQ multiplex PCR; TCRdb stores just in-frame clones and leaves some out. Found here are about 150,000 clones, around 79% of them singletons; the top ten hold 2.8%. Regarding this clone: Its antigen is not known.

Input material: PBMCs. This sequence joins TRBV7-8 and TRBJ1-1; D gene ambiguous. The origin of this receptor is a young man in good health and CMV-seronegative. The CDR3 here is CASSTSYRGVNTEAFF. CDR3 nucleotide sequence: TGTGCCAGCAGCACCTCGTATCGGGGTGTGAACACTGAAGCTTTCTTT.